This T cell receptor (beta chain) was obtained from a study of blood T cell repertoires in COVID-19. Study context: The samples span acute and convalescent COVID-19 from the United States, Italy and Spain. PBMCs, B-cell-depleted T cells, or T cells were the source of the cDNA or gDNA that made up the material.

The CDR3 length is 17 residues. Trimming pared 3 bases from V and 3 bases from J, leaving 22 bases between. Germline V lookup: CDR1 GTSNPN, CDR2 SVGIG (reference sequence). Sequenced by immunoSEQ multiplex PCR; TCRdb stores in-frame clones only, minus some. The sample holds roughly 260,000 clones, around nine tenths seen once. Recruited during active infection, patients (from Seattle) were subsequently followed longitudinally. The sample taken for sequencing was peripheral blood. The gene calls are TRBV30 and TRBJ2-3, with D perhaps TRBD2 (5 bases). This clonotype originated in a woman in her twenties or thirties with COVID-19, enrolled during active disease. The CDR3 nucleotides read TGTGCCTGGAGGCGGGTAGTTGCTGCGTCGAGGACAGATACGCAGTATTTT. Protein product: CAWRRVVAASRTDTQYF.